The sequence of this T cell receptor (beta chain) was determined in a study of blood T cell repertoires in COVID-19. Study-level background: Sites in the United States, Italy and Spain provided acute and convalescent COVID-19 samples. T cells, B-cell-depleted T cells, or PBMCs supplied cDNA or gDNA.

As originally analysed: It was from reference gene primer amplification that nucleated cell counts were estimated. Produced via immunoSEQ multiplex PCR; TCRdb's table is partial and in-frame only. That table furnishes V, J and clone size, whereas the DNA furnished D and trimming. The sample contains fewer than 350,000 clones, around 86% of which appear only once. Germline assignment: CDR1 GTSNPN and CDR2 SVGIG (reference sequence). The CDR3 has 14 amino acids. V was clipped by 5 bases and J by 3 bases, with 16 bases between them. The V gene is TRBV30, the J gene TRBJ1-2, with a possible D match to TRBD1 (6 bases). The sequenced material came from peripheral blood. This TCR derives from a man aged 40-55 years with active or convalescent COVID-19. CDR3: CAWDRGQIDYGYTF. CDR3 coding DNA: TGTGCCTGGGACCGCGGACAGATCGACTATGGCTACACCTTC.